What follows are 19 T cell receptor beta chains derived from one specimen sequenced in a study of post-analysis software for immune sequencing data. The TCR beta cDNA libraries carried unique molecular identifiers. TCRdb passed the PCR reads through MiXCR, listing each CDR3 protein once. The profile shows roughly 400,000 distinct CDR3 sequences, less than 40% of them singletons. Regarding the study as a whole: The study found TRBV5-6, TRBV5-1 and TRBV20-1 among five TRBV segments more frequent in patients than controls.

Antigens for these TCRs are unknown. The material sequenced was blood. The receptors derive from a girl aged 2 to 9 with multiple sclerosis.

This clonotype was seen a handful of times. This rearrangement joins TRBV3-1 to TRBJ2-6; D gene ambiguous. The germline CDR1 and CDR2 sequences are LGHDT and YNNKEL (reference sequence). With 2 bases removed from V and 4 bases from J, the gap between germline ends came to 6 bases. The CDR3 is made up of 14 amino acids. The CDR3 protein is CASSQNVGANVLTF. Here the CDR3 DNA reads TGTGCCAGCAGCCAAAACGTAGGGGCCAACGTCCTGACTTTC.

The sample holds a few counts of this clonotype. The V gene is TRBV20-1, the J gene TRBJ2-1; a weak D match, TRBD1 (5 bases). Germline assignment: CDR1 DFQATT and CDR2 SNEGSKA (reference sequence). V lost 6 bases and J 14 bases, leaving 20 bases between the germline ends. The CDR3 consists of 12 residues. DNA of the CDR3: TGCAGTGCCGAAGGTTTACAGGCCCAGGAGTTCTTC. Translating gives CSAEGLQAQEFF.

CDR3 residues: CASSYARGGTDTQYF. The CDR3 DNA is TGTGCCAGCAGTTACGCCAGGGGGGGCACAGATACGCAGTATTTT. This chain connects TRBV12-3 or TRBV12-4 to TRBJ2-3; maybe TRBD1 (7 bases). The germline V and J ends were trimmed by 4 bases and 1 base, with 12 bases remaining between them. The CDR3 is made up of 15 amino acids.

The chain joins TRBV12-3 or TRBV12-4 to TRBJ2-3; the D gene is possibly TRBD2 (6 bases). This CDR3 is 14 amino acids long. V was cut by 11 bases and J by 2 bases, with 17 bases left in between. CDR3 in amino acids: CADKGDFSTDTQYF. In DNA, the CDR3 is TGTGCCGACAAAGGGGACTTCTCCACAGATACGCAGTATTTT.

Many counts were recorded for this clonotype. The chain carries TRBV6-5 and TRBJ2-6, with D uncertain. The CDR3 is made up of 15 amino acids. V lost 8 bases to trimming and J lost 2 bases, with 13 bases between them. Germline V CDR1 and CDR2: MNHEY, SVGAGI. The CDR3 loop reads CASGGRTTGANVLTF. For the CDR3, the DNA is TGTGCCAGCGGTGGAAGGACGACTGGGGCCAACGTCCTGACTTTC.

This clonotype was picked up a small number of times. V gene TRBV10-3 combines with J gene TRBJ2-1; D call uncertain. V was trimmed by 1 base and J by 9 bases, leaving 4 bases between them. The length of the CDR3 is 11 residues. In germline, CDR1 is ENHRY, CDR2 SYGVKD. This chain's CDR3 is CAISEWGEQFF. CDR3 DNA: TGTGCCATCAGTGAGTGGGGTGAGCAGTTCTTC.

V gene TRBV28 combines with J gene TRBJ2-7; 8 bases map to TRBD2. Gene TRBJ2-4 matches the end of the DNA better, so the J call may be wrong. Germline assignment: CDR1 MDHEN and CDR2 SYDVKM. The CDR3 totals 18 residues. CDR3 sequence: CASSLFPYKGLVMDIQYF. CDR3 sequence (DNA): TGTGCCAGCAGTTTATTCCCCTACAAGGGACTAGTCATGGACATTCAGTACTTC.

The rearrangement uses TRBV20-1 and TRBJ2-7, with 11 positions matching TRBD2. Losses at the gene ends were 2 bases for V and 0 bases for J; bases not matched to a gene: 3. This CDR3 spans 15 amino acids. Germline V CDR1 and CDR2: DFQATT, SNEGSKA (reference sequence). The chain's CDR3 is CSARKTSGISYEQYF. The CDR3 nucleotides read TGCAGTGCTAGAAAGACTAGCGGGATCTCCTACGAGCAGTACTTC.

The V and J genes are TRBV20-1 and TRBJ2-1, with 8 bases that match TRBD1. The better agreement between TRBJ2-7 and the DNA end casts doubt on the J call. Looked up from germline, CDR1 is DFQATT and CDR2 is SNEGSKA (reference sequence). This CDR3 comprises 14 residues. The CDR3 DNA reads TGCAGTGCTAGAGCCTGGACAGGGACCTACGAGCAGTACTTC. It is translated as CSARAWTGTYEQYF.

This chain joins TRBV4-1 and TRBJ1-2; D perhaps matches TRBD1 (5 bases). Trimming took off 0 bases at V and 6 bases at J, with 8 bases between the two ends. This CDR3 is 13 amino acids long. Germline CDR1 and CDR2: MGHRA and YSYEKL. This CDR3 is CASSQDLGDGYTF. The CDR3 bases are TGCGCCAGCAGCCAAGATTTAGGGGATGGCTACACCTTC.

This clonotype was seen only once. One end of the junction does not line up with germline, which may come from a read error. This chain connects TRBV5-1 to TRBJ2-5, with 10 positions matching TRBD2. In germline, CDR1 is SGHRS, CDR2 YFSETQ. This CDR3 has 14 residues. CDR3 sequence (DNA): TGCGCCAGCAGTTTGGTAGCGGGAGGATTTGGGCAGTACTTC. It specifies CASSLVAGGFGQYF.

A few counts support this clonotype. The chain carries TRBV7-9 and TRBJ2-1, with 8 bases matching TRBD2. V trimming: 10 bases; J trimming: 0 bases; junction bases outside the gene matches: 14. The germline gives CDR1 SEHNR, CDR2 FQNEAQ (reference sequence). CDR3 length: 17 amino acids. This CDR3 reads CATGREETYYSYNEQFF. The CDR3 DNA reads TGTGCCACCGGGCGGGAGGAAACCTATTACTCCTACAATGAGCAGTTCTTC.

The chain joins TRBV12-5 to TRBJ2-3; 7 bases map to TRBD1. Trimming took 4 bases from V and 5 from J; bases not matched to a gene: 15. The length of the CDR3 is 17 residues. Per the germline V gene, CDR1 is LGHNT and CDR2 is FRNRAP. CDR3 protein: CASGSPPTQGKGDTQYF. The CDR3 DNA follows: TGTGCTAGTGGTTCCCCCCCTACACAGGGGAAGGGAGATACGCAGTATTTT.

The table lists this clonotype with a few counts. The chain links TRBV5-1 to TRBJ2-3; 11 bases agree with TRBD2. The J segment lost 3 bases and the V segment lost 4 bases, leaving 4 bases of the junction unmatched. Germline CDR1 SGHRS, CDR2 YFSETQ. The CDR3 spans 15 residues. Here the CDR3 reads CASSQSSGGTDTQYF. CDR3 DNA: TGCGCCAGCAGCCAATCTAGCGGGGGGACAGATACGCAGTATTTT.

This chain links TRBV7-9 with TRBJ2-3; TRBD2 agrees at 7 bases. This CDR3 spans 16 amino acids. The V and J ends lost 3 bases and 2 bases, in that order; junction bases with no gene match: 8. Germline CDR1 reads SEHNR; CDR2 reads FQNEAQ (reference sequence). CDR3 protein: CASSFRLAELTDTQYF. CDR3 nucleotides: TGTGCCAGCAGCTTCAGGCTAGCGGAGCTCACAGATACGCAGTATTTT.

V gene TRBV4-1 combines with J gene TRBJ1-4, with a possible D match to TRBD1 (5 bases). The ends were cut back, 3 bases at V and 8 bases at J, with 13 bases in the middle. From germline, CDR1 is MGHRA and CDR2 YSYEKL. CDR3 length: 14 residues. The DNA for the CDR3 is TGCGCCAGCAGCCACGAAGCAGGGTTGGAAAAACTGTTTTTT. This codes for CASSHEAGLEKLFF.

For this clonotype: It may be a read error: a sequence one base away is much more abundant. The chain combines TRBV9 with TRBJ2-1, with D possibly being TRBD2 (6 bases). Germline CDR1 SGDLS, CDR2 YYNGEE. The CDR3 is 17 amino acids. The germline V and J ends were trimmed by 3 bases and 2 bases, with 18 bases remaining between them. CDR3 DNA sequence: TGTGCCAGCAGCGCACTAGGGCGGGACTTCCCCTACAATGAGCAGTTCTTC. Amino acid sequence: CASSALGRDFPYNEQFF.

The V gene is TRBV20-1, the J gene TRBJ2-4, with 12 bases that match TRBD2. The assigned J gene may be wrong: the sequence end matches TRBJ2-5 better. Germline values: CDR1 DFQATT, CDR2 SNEGSKA (reference sequence). CDR3 length equals 15 residues. CDR3 sequence (DNA): TGCAGTGCCCGTACTAGCGGGAGGCGCCAAGAGACCCAGTACTTC. This sequence encodes CSARTSGRRQETQYF.

CDR3 bases: TGTGCCAGCAGCCAAAATAGCGGGGGGAAAGAGACCCAGTACTTC. Translating it yields CASSQNSGGKETQYF. The chain employs TRBV3-1 and TRBJ2-5; 10 positions match TRBD2. With V trimmed by 2 bases and J by 3 bases, 3 bases remained unmatched. Germline values: CDR1 LGHDT, CDR2 YNNKEL (reference sequence). This CDR3 has 15 residues.